What follows are 30 T cell receptor beta chains derived from one specimen sequenced in a study of T cells after yellow fever vaccination. TCRdb reprocessed the 5' RACE reads with MiXCR, giving one entry per CDR3 protein. The table lists approximately 250,000 distinct CDR3 sequences, around 6.7% of them singletons. Sequenced material: CD4+ T cells sorted from PBMCs, taken on the day of the yellow fever booster vaccination. The receptors come from a man aged 25-45 years who received the YFV17D yellow fever vaccine.

V usage is TRBV27 and J usage is TRBJ2-7; weak D call: TRBD1 (6 bases). The V gene lost 5 bases and the J gene lost 5 bases, with 13 bases spanning the gap. The germline V gene has CDR1 MNHEY and CDR2 SMNVEV (reference sequence). CDR3 length equals 13 residues. The CDR3 bases are TGTGCCAGCAGTCAAGGACAGACAAACGAGCAGTACTTC. Residues: CASSQGQTNEQYF.

This clonotype was picked up a small number of times. The DNA of the CDR3 is TGTGCCAGCAGTCCCCCGACAGGGGAGGCTCACGAGCAGTACTTC. Protein: CASSPPTGEAHEQYF. The rearrangement joins TRBV12-3 or TRBV12-4 to TRBJ2-7, with 8 positions matching TRBD1. The V and J ends lost 5 bases and 5 bases, in that order; junction bases with no gene match: 11. The CDR3 length is 15 residues.

The chain combines TRBV7-3 with TRBJ2-1; 8 positions agree with TRBD2. CDR3 length equals 15 residues. V dropped 8 bases and J dropped 7; count of bases not matched to a gene: 13. In germline, CDR1 is SGHTA, CDR2 FQGTGA. Here the CDR3 reads CASSDNGGRTNEQFF. CDR3 DNA: TGTGCCAGCTCTGATAATGGCGGGAGGACGAATGAGCAGTTCTTC.

This clonotype occurred many times. This chain uses TRBV20-1 with TRBJ2-1; 11 bases are a match to TRBD2. With 6 bases clipped from V and 3 bases from J, the junction kept 7 bases outside the gene matches. Looked up from germline, CDR1 is DFQATT and CDR2 is SNEGSKA (reference sequence). This CDR3 has 15 residues. CDR3 nucleotide sequence: TGCAGTGCAATTAGCGGGAGGGCCGGCTACAATGAGCAGTTCTTC. This translates into CSAISGRAGYNEQFF.

The chain carries TRBV18 and TRBJ2-7; 7 bases are a match to TRBD1. Losses at the gene ends were 6 bases for V and 3 bases for J; bases not matched to a gene: 11. CDR3 length: 15 residues. Germline CDR1 is KGHSH and CDR2 is LQKENI. The chain's CDR3 is CASSETGGQIYEQYF. The CDR3, as DNA: TGTGCCAGCTCGGAAACTGGGGGACAGATCTACGAGCAGTACTTC.

CDR3 DNA: TGTGCCAGTAGTAATCGGGGGGCTGTAACAGATACGCAGTATTTT. Translated: CASSNRGAVTDTQYF. The chain carries TRBV19 and TRBJ2-3, with D possibly TRBD2 on 7 matching bases. This CDR3 spans 15 amino acids. The germline CDR1 and CDR2 sequences are LNHDA and SQIVND (reference sequence). V was clipped by 4 bases and J by 3 bases, with 14 bases between them.

This clonotype was seen many times. V and J are TRBV5-1 and TRBJ2-1, with 8 bases identical to TRBD2. In germline, CDR1 is SGHRS, CDR2 YFSETQ. The length of the CDR3 is 14 residues. Trimming at V came to 3 bases and at J to 6 bases, leaving 5 bases not matched to a gene. The CDR3 DNA is TGCGCCAGCAGCTCTAGCGGGCCTCTCAATGAGCAGTTCTTC. Protein sequence: CASSSSGPLNEQFF.

This clonotype was found a few times. This sequence joins TRBV19 and TRBJ2-2, with D unclear. Trimming stripped 5 bases from V and 9 bases from J, with 16 bases between. The germline CDR1 and CDR2 sequences are LNHDA and SQIVND (reference sequence). This CDR3 region has 14 residues. The CDR3 sequence is CASSSLAGPRELFF. The CDR3 DNA reads as TGTGCCAGTAGTTCCTTGGCCGGCCCCCGGGAGCTGTTTTTT.

This clonotype was seen many times. Mismatch with germline at one junction end may stem from a read error. The chain couples TRBV11-2 to TRBJ2-4; TRBD2 agrees at 10 bases. CDR1 and CDR2 (germline): SGHAT, FQNNGV. This CDR3 is built from 18 residues. CDR3 coding DNA: TGTGCCAGCAGCCTAGAGGCTAGCGGGAGACTAGCCAAAAACATTCAGTACTTC. Translating it yields CASSLEASGRLAKNIQYF.

This clonotype was detected only a few times. The V call is TRBV12-3 or TRBV12-4, the J call TRBJ2-7; the match to TRBD2 covers 7 bases. This CDR3 has 15 amino acids. Unmatched junction bases numbered 13, after V lost 5 bases and J lost 6 bases. CDR3 sequence: CASSGSGTTIGEQYF. The CDR3 bases are TGTGCCAGCAGTGGCTCCGGGACTACCATCGGCGAGCAGTACTTC.

This clonotype was seen a handful of times. The rearrangement uses TRBV20-1 and TRBJ2-7; tentative D call: TRBD2 (6 bases). The CDR3 is 13 amino acids. Germline V gene data show CDR1 as DFQATT and CDR2 as SNEGSKA (reference sequence). V was clipped by 5 bases and J by 6 bases, with 17 bases between them. Written as DNA, the CDR3 is TGCAGTGCTGGACCGGGACTGAGCTCCGAGCAGTACTTC. It specifies CSAGPGLSSEQYF.

In its sample, this clonotype was seen a few times. The CDR3 DNA reads TGTGCCACCAGCACCGAAATTACAGCTAAGCAGTACTTC. Its translation is CATSTEITAKQYF. The rearrangement joins TRBV15 to TRBJ2-7; D ambiguous. This CDR3 has 13 residues. V was trimmed by 4 bases and J by 8 bases, leaving 15 bases between them. Per the germline V gene, CDR1 is LNHNV and CDR2 is YYDKDF (reference sequence).

There are many counts of this clonotype. The V gene is TRBV6-6, the J gene TRBJ2-5; 12 bases line up with TRBD2. CDR3 size: 12 residues. V lost 4 bases to trimming and J lost 9 bases; unmatched junction nucleotides: 0. The germline V gene has CDR1 MNHNY and CDR2 SVGAGI (reference sequence). CDR3: CASSWTSGAQYF. CDR3 sequence (DNA): TGTGCCAGCAGTTGGACTAGCGGGGCCCAGTACTTC.

This chain uses TRBV3-1 with TRBJ2-7; D not resolved. Germline CDR1 and CDR2: LGHDT and YNNKEL (reference sequence). This CDR3 is 15 amino acids long. V lost 1 base to trimming and J lost 0 bases, with 10 bases between them. CDR3 nucleotides: TGTGCCAGCAGCCAAGGACAAGGGATCTCCTACGAGCAGTACTTC. Encoded protein: CASSQGQGISYEQYF.

This clonotype was counted between two and nine times. J is TRBJ2-1 and V is TRBV7-9, with D unclear. V lost 7 bases, J lost 9 bases, and 10 bases lay in between. This CDR3 has 11 amino acids. Germline V gene lookup returns CDR1 SEHNR and CDR2 FQNEAQ (reference sequence). This chain's CDR3 is CASTWSIEQFF. CDR3 in DNA: TGTGCCAGCACCTGGAGTATTGAGCAGTTCTTC. The full variable domain, with the rest looked up from reference TRBV7-9 and TRBJ2-1, is DTGVSQNPRHKITKRGQNVTFRCDPISEHNRLYWYRQTLGQGPEFLTYFQNEAQLEKSRLLSDRFSAERPKGSFSTLEIQRTEQGDSAMYLCASTWSIEQFFGPGTRLTVL.

This clonotype came up many times. The chain recombines TRBV12-3 or TRBV12-4 with TRBJ1-1; no firm D call. This CDR3 is 13 amino acids long. Trimming took off 3 bases at V and 1 base at J, with 6 bases between the two ends. The CDR3 is CASSLRRNTEAFF. CDR3 DNA sequence: TGTGCCAGCAGTTTGAGGCGGAACACTGAAGCTTTCTTT.

This clonotype turned up a few times. The chain couples TRBV7-2 to TRBJ2-7; 10 bases agree with TRBD2. V was clipped by 4 bases and J by 2 bases; unmatched bases: 8. Germline assignment: CDR1 SGHTA and CDR2 FQGNSA. The CDR3 has 16 amino acids. This chain's CDR3 is CASSYRPLAGTYEQYF. Written as DNA, the CDR3 is TGTGCCAGCAGCTATCGTCCACTAGCGGGAACCTACGAGCAGTACTTC. The whole variable domain, filled in from reference TRBV7-2 and TRBJ2-7, reads GAGVSQSPSNKVTEKGKDVELRCDPISGHTALYWYRQSLGQGLEFLIYFQGNSAPDKSGLPSDRFSAERTGGSVSTLTIQRTQQEDSAVYLCASSYRPLAGTYEQYFGPGTRLTVT.

This clonotype was recorded at least ten times. The chain joins TRBV18 to TRBJ2-7; no clear D gene. CDR1 KGHSH and CDR2 LQKENI come from the germline V gene. The length of the CDR3 is 13 residues. V was clipped by 3 bases and J by 6 bases, with 12 bases between them. The CDR3 DNA sequence: TGTGCCAGCTCACCGGCTGTTGAGAGCGAGCAGTACTTC. It yields the protein CASSPAVESEQYF.

The rearrangement links TRBV10-3 to TRBJ2-3; maybe TRBD2 (6 bases). Trimming removed 6 bases at V and 3 bases at J, with 16 bases between. The CDR3 has 15 residues. The germline V gene has CDR1 ENHRY and CDR2 SYGVKD. This chain's CDR3 is CAIRLAVGPTDTQYF. The CDR3 DNA sequence: TGTGCCATCAGATTAGCGGTAGGGCCAACAGATACGCAGTATTTT.

This clonotype turned up a few times. This chain joins TRBV27 and TRBJ2-5; D may be TRBD1 (6 bases). The germline V and J ends were trimmed by 3 bases and 5 bases, with 19 bases remaining between them. In germline, CDR1 is MNHEY, CDR2 SMNVEV (reference sequence). This CDR3 spans 16 amino acids. The CDR3 DNA is TGTGCCAGCAGTTTGGGACACTTGGTTGCGGAGGAGACCCAGTACTTC. This encodes CASSLGHLVAEETQYF.

This clonotype occurred many times. The J gene is TRBJ2-1, the V gene TRBV7-2; 7 bases fit TRBD2. Germline-derived CDR1 and CDR2 are SGHTA and FQGNSA. Losses at the gene ends were 6 bases for V and 2 bases for J; bases not matched to a gene: 7. The CDR3 runs 15 residues. The CDR3 here is CASRGLINPYNEQFF. DNA for the CDR3: TGTGCCAGCAGGGGACTAATTAACCCCTACAATGAGCAGTTCTTC.

This clonotype was seen repeatedly, ten times or more. The chain has TRBV6-5 and TRBJ2-5; 7 positions match TRBD1. V lost 6 bases, J lost 3 bases, and 1 base stayed unmatched. The length of the CDR3 is 12 residues. CDR1 is MNHEY and CDR2 is SVGAGI in the germline V gene. CDR3 amino acids: CASSQGEETQYF. CDR3 nucleotide sequence: TGTGCCAGCAGCCAGGGGGAAGAGACCCAGTACTTC.

At least ten counts were recorded for this clonotype. The V and J genes are TRBV18 and TRBJ2-3, with no clear D. Germline V lookup: CDR1 KGHSH, CDR2 LQKENI. Between the trimmed V and J ends, which lost 4 bases and 2 bases, there was a span of 13 bases. This CDR3 region has 15 residues. The CDR3 loop is CASSLLGQNTDTQYF. The CDR3 DNA reads as TGTGCCAGCTCACTACTTGGCCAAAACACAGATACGCAGTATTTT. Full variable domain (missing parts from reference TRBV18 and TRBJ2-3): NAGVMQNPRHLVRRRGQEARLRCSPMKGHSHVYWYRQLPEEGLKFMVYLQKENIIDESGMPKERFSAEFPKEGPSILRIQQVVRGDSAAYFCASSLLGQNTDTQYFGPGTRLTVL.

This clonotype has more than one count but fewer than ten. This chain joins TRBV19 and TRBJ2-7; 7 nucleotides line up with TRBD1. The CDR3 runs 16 residues. The V segment lost 3 bases and the J segment 7 bases; nucleotides outside the gene matches: 15. CDR1 LNHDA and CDR2 SQIVND come from the germline V gene (reference sequence). The CDR3 DNA reads TGTGCCAGTAGTATGTTGACCGACAGGGTTTCGGATGAGCAGTACTTC. Protein product: CASSMLTDRVSDEQYF.

This clonotype was counted many times. The V and J genes are TRBV7-7 and TRBJ2-2; 13 nucleotides align to TRBD2. Losses at the gene ends were 5 bases for V and 6 bases for J; bases not matched to a gene: 6. This CDR3 has 16 amino acids. The V gene's germline CDR1 is SSHAT and CDR2 FNYEAQ (reference sequence). This CDR3 reads CASSATSGRVPGELFF. The CDR3 DNA reads TGTGCCAGCAGCGCTACTAGCGGGAGGGTGCCCGGGGAGCTGTTTTTT. The whole variable domain, filled in from reference TRBV7-7 and TRBJ2-2, reads GAGVSQSPRYKVTKRGQDVTLRCDPISSHATLYWYQQALGQGPEFLTYFNYEAQPDKSGLPSDRFSAERPEGSISTLTIQRTEQRDSAMYRCASSATSGRVPGELFFGEGSRLTVL.

This clonotype has only a few counts. The V gene is TRBV20-1, the J gene TRBJ2-3; D call uncertain. From germline, CDR1 is DFQATT and CDR2 SNEGSKA (reference sequence). This CDR3 has 14 amino acids. This chain's CDR3 is CSGADDGSTDTQYF. CDR3 bases: TGCAGCGGAGCTGATGATGGCAGCACAGATACGCAGTATTTT.

There are a few counts of this clonotype. The chain joins TRBV18 to TRBJ2-3, with a weak D call TRBD1 (5 bases). V was shortened by 6 bases and J by 1 base, with 17 bases between the two germline ends. The germline CDR1 and CDR2 sequences are KGHSH and LQKENI. The CDR3 runs 16 residues. Here the CDR3 reads CASSFQQDLGTDTQYF. The CDR3 DNA sequence: TGTGCCAGCTCCTTTCAACAGGATTTGGGCACAGATACGCAGTATTTT.

This clonotype was observed at least ten times. The chain has TRBV5-4 and TRBJ2-1; 7 bases are shared with TRBD1. J lost 1 base, V lost 4 bases, and 5 bases had no gene match. CDR1 SGHNT and CDR2 YYREEE come from the germline V gene (reference sequence). The length of the CDR3 is 15 residues. The DNA for the CDR3 is TGTGCCAGCAGCCCAGGGGGTTTTTCCTACAATGAGCAGTTCTTC. Amino acids: CASSPGGFSYNEQFF.

This clonotype was detected ten times or more. The chain has TRBV5-5 and TRBJ2-7; the D is unclear. The CDR3 totals 14 residues. In germline, CDR1 is SGHKS, CDR2 YYEKEE (reference sequence). V was trimmed by 0 bases and J by 1 base, leaving 8 bases between them. The CDR3 loop reads CASSLVGRSYEQYF. CDR3 nucleotides: TGTGCCAGCAGCTTGGTAGGCAGATCCTACGAGCAGTACTTC. The full variable domain, rest sourced from reference TRBV5-5 and TRBJ2-7, is DAGVTQSPTHLIKTRGQQVTLRCSPISGHKSVSWYQQVLGQGPQFIFQYYEKEERGRGNFPDRFSARQFPNYSSELNVNALLLGDSALYLCASSLVGRSYEQYFGPGTRLTVT.

In DNA form, the CDR3 reads TGTGCCAGCACCCGTAGCAGAGGAAGCACAGATACGCAGTATTTT. Translated: CASTRSRGSTDTQYF. The rearrangement uses TRBV6-1 and TRBJ2-3; D uncertain. This CDR3 is built from 15 residues. Germline CDR1 MNHNS, CDR2 SASEGT. Trimming pared 7 bases from V and 0 bases from J, leaving 14 bases between.